This TCR beta chain was retrieved from a study of T cell responses to AZD1222 COVID-19 vaccine. Sequencing used immunoSEQ multiplex PCR; TCRdb keeps in-frame clones, though not all of them. The data show approximately 150,000 clones, over 85% seen once. Points on this clone: What it binds is unknown.

Study-level results: White British ancestry dominated among donors, who included more females, and clonal diversity was possibly underestimated.

Pooled samples include second doses given at about 4 or 12 weeks. This specimen was peripheral blood, taken 28 days after the second AZD1222 dose. The clonotype comes from an adult who received the AZD1222 COVID-19 vaccine.

The CDR3 sequence is CASSHGSGEVHEQYF. The DNA of the CDR3 is TGTGCCAGCAGCCACGGCAGTGGGGAAGTCCACGAGCAGTACTTC. The V gene is TRBV7-9, the J gene TRBJ2-7; D is undetermined. Deletions cut 5 bases from V and 5 bases from J, with 19 bases between. This CDR3 is built from 15 residues. CDR1 and CDR2 (germline): SEHNR, FQNEAQ (reference sequence).